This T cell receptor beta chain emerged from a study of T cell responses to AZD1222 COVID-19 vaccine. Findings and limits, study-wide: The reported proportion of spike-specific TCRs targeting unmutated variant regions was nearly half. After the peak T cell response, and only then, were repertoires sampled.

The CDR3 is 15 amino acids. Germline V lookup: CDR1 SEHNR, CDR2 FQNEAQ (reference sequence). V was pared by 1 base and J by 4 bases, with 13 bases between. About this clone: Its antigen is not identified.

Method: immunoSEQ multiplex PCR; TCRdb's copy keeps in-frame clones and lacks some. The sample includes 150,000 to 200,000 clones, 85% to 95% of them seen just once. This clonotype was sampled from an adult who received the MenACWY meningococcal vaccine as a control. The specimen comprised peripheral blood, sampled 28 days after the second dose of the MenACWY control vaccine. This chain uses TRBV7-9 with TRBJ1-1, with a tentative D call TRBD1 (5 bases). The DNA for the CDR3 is TGTGCCAGCAGCTTAGGTAGAGGGGTGGGCACTGAAGCTTTCTTT. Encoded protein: CASSLGRGVGTEAFF.